This T cell receptor beta chain was sequenced during a study of yellow fever vaccine responses in identical twins. General study results and limits: Vaccine T cell responses of twins reportedly seemed partly convergent and partly personalized.

MiXCR was run by TCRdb on the RT-PCR reads, yielding one entry per CDR3 protein. The table lists fewer than 35,000 distinct CDR3 sequences, roughly three fifths of them singletons, with over 3.5% in the top ten. The CDR3 has 13 amino acids. Germline V CDR1 and CDR2: SQVTM, ANQGSEA. The V gene lost 4 bases and the J gene lost 2 bases, with 6 bases spanning the gap. Comments on this clonotype: Its antigen is not known.

Sequencing was performed on T cells from blood (PBMCs), unsorted or a sorted subset (not recorded which), taken before or after yellow fever vaccination (not recorded which). The TCR sequence derives from a woman between 18 and 29 years old who received the yellow fever vaccine. V is TRBV29-1 and J is TRBJ2-6; D unresolved. The CDR3 DNA reads TGCAGCGTTGTCCAGCCTGGGGCCAACGTCCTGACTTTC. As protein: CSVVQPGANVLTF.